The text below deals with one TCR beta chain. Source study methods: Estimation of nucleated cell counts was performed using reference gene primer amplification. Clones were read by immunoSEQ multiplex PCR, and TCRdb kept only the in-frame ones, dropping some. For V, J and clone size, that table is used; D and trimming come from the DNA. The sample lists roughly 290,000 clones; 80% to 90% were seen once. This sample is drawn from a study of blood T cell repertoires in COVID-19. Background on the study: Nucleic acid was either cDNA or gDNA, and it came from T cells, B-cell-depleted T cells, or PBMCs.

The CDR3 sequence is 15 residues long. Germline CDR1 reads SEHNR; CDR2 reads FQNEAQ (reference sequence). The ends lost 5 bases at V and 9 bases at J; junction bases unmatched: 10. Residents of 24 US areas, aged about 18 to 89 years, made up the participants. Recovered participants had two consecutive negative NP/OP PCR tests, healthcare professional clearance, or symptom resolution. Sequencing was performed on PBMCs or T cells enriched from blood (not recorded which). This TCR derives from a woman in her twenties or thirties who had recovered from COVID-19. The chain recombines TRBV7-9 with TRBJ2-1; 10 bases agree with TRBD2. The CDR3 DNA reads TGTGCCAGCAGCCCAGAGCTAGCGGGAGATCGTGAGCAGTTCTTC. This sequence encodes CASSPELAGDREQFF.